Below, 4 T cell receptor beta chains from the same sample are listed, as sequenced in a study of blood T cells in healthy people across ages. With a J-beta primer mix and a sample-barcoded 5' primer, a second PCR ran about 7 to 12 cycles. From the 5' RACE reads, TCRdb called clonotypes with MiXCR, one entry per CDR3 protein. The sample includes over 1,500,000 distinct CDR3 sequences, around half of them seen just once. The source material was blood. These receptors were collected from a woman aged 40 to 50 in good health.

This clonotype was seen just once. The CDR3 loop is CASSWTGAPRGDEQFF. DNA of the CDR3: TGCGCCAGCAGCTGGACCGGGGCCCCCCGAGGCGATGAGCAGTTCTTC. The chain joins TRBV5-1 to TRBJ2-1; D may match TRBD1 or TRBD2 (5 bases each). The CDR3 spans 16 residues. V lost 3 bases and J 8 bases, leaving 21 bases between the germline ends. The germline V gene has CDR1 SGHRS and CDR2 YFSETQ.

A note on this clonotype: Possible read error: a much larger clone is one base away. The CDR3 spells CASSPLRLAGIETQFF. DNA for the CDR3: TGTGCCAGCAGCCCCCTGAGACTAGCGGGGATAGAGACCCAGTTCTTC. The J gene is TRBJ2-5, the V gene TRBV7-2; 11 bases fit TRBD2. The closer fit of TRBJ2-1 to the DNA end suggests the J call may be wrong. The CDR3 extends over 16 amino acids. Germline V gene data show CDR1 as SGHTA and CDR2 as FQGNSA.

This clonotype has just one count. The chain carries TRBV21-1 and TRBJ2-3; the D call TRBD2 from the table was never checked on the DNA. TRBV21-1 is a listed pseudogene. This CDR3 is built from 18 residues. Written as DNA, the CDR3 is TGTGCCAGCAGCAAACCCGAGACTAGCGGGGGAAGCACAGATACGCAGTATTTT. Translated: CASSKPETSGGSTDTQYF.

This clonotype showed up just a few times. J is TRBJ2-3 and V is TRBV10-3; 10 nucleotides align to TRBD2. Germline trimming cut 3 bases from V and 4 bases from J; bases unmatched to any gene: 7. The CDR3 has 16 residues. Germline V gene sequence: CDR1 ENHRY, CDR2 SYGVKD. The chain's CDR3 is CAISDVGTSDSDTQYF. Here the CDR3 DNA reads TGTGCCATCAGTGACGTCGGGACTAGCGACTCAGATACGCAGTATTTT.